This T cell receptor beta chain originates from a study of blood T cell repertoires in COVID-19. This clone came up once. Using immunoSEQ multiplex PCR, the repertoire was profiled, and TCRdb retains in-frame clones only, with some absent. Of 100,000 to 150,000 clones in the sample, approximately 80% were seen once. The CDR3 has 12 amino acids. Between the trimmed V and J ends, which lost 2 bases and 3 bases, there was a span of 5 bases. The germline V gene encodes CDR1 KGHSH and CDR2 LQKENI. Sequenced: peripheral blood. This chain uses TRBV18 with TRBJ2-7; D is unresolved. The clonotype originates from a woman between 50 and 59 years old with acute or convalescent COVID-19. The CDR3 sequence: CASSPTSYEQYF. CDR3 DNA: TGTGCCAGCTCACCAACCAGCTACGAGCAGTACTTC. The complete variable domain, with remaining parts taken from reference TRBV18 and TRBJ2-7, reads NAGVMQNPRHLVRRRGQEARLRCSPMKGHSHVYWYRQLPEEGLKFMVYLQKENIIDESGMPKERFSAEFPKEGPSILRIQQVVRGDSAAYFCASSPTSYEQYFGPGTRLTVT.